The 26 T cell receptor beta chains listed next were all sequenced from one sample in a study of blood T cells in healthy people across ages. Primers used in a second PCR of about 6 to 11 cycles were a sample-barcoded 5' primer and a J-beta primer mix. From the 5' RACE reads, TCRdb called clonotypes with MiXCR, one entry per CDR3 protein. Counted here are about 1.7 million distinct CDR3 sequences, roughly 30% occurring once; the ten biggest clones make up more than 6%. Sequenced sample: blood. The receptors come from a woman under 40 in good health.

The gene calls are TRBV6-1 and TRBJ2-6, with 9 bases that match TRBD2. V lost 5 bases to trimming and J lost 0 bases; unmatched junction nucleotides: 5. There are 17 residues in the CDR3. Per germline, CDR1 MNHNS and CDR2 SASEGT. This chain's CDR3 is CASSKLAGGSGANVLTF. For the CDR3, the DNA is TGTGCCAGCAGTAAACTAGCGGGTGGCTCTGGGGCCAACGTCCTGACTTTC.

This clonotype was seen repeatedly, ten times or more. This rearrangement joins TRBV7-2 to TRBJ2-7; 8 nucleotides line up with TRBD2. V dropped 6 bases and J dropped 0; count of bases not matched to a gene: 7. Per the germline V gene, CDR1 is SGHTA and CDR2 is FQGNSA. CDR3 size: 15 residues. The CDR3 DNA is TGTGCCAGCAGTTCTACTAGCGGAAGCTCCTACGAGCAGTACTTC. Translated, it gives CASSSTSGSSYEQYF.

The sample holds a few counts of this clonotype. The genes are TRBV20-1 and TRBJ1-4; D gene uncertain. Germline CDR1 DFQATT, CDR2 SNEGSKA (reference sequence). V lost 2 bases to trimming and J lost 3 bases, with 7 bases between them. The CDR3 is made up of 13 amino acids. The chain's CDR3 is CSARSGSNEKLFF. CDR3 coding DNA: TGCAGTGCTAGAAGCGGGTCTAATGAAAAACTGTTTTTT.

Comments on this clonotype: This may come from a read error, since a much larger clone is one base off. V is TRBV6-2 or TRBV6-3 and J is TRBJ2-5; D perhaps matches TRBD1 (6 bases). V was pared by 6 bases and J by 0 bases, with 14 bases between. The CDR3 length is 15 residues. Germline V gene sequence: CDR1 MNHEY, CDR2 SVGEGT. The CDR3 loop is CASRTLGTHQETQYF. CDR3 nucleotide sequence: TGTGCCAGCAGGACACTCGGGACACACCAAGAGACCCAGTACTTC.

This clonotype was seen many times. The chain has TRBV11-1 and TRBJ2-5; 9 positions match TRBD2. Germline V CDR1 and CDR2: SGHAT, FQDESV (reference sequence). Trimming cost V 5 bases and J 3 bases; bases outside gene matches: 28. The CDR3 is 22 residues long. CDR3: CASSTDDRILAGVAAEKETQYF. CDR3 in DNA: TGTGCCAGCAGCACAGACGACCGAATTTTAGCGGGAGTTGCGGCGGAAAAAGAGACCCAGTACTTC.

The chain joins TRBV4-3 to TRBJ2-7; 8 bases align to TRBD1. The CDR3 runs 18 residues. Germline-derived CDR1 and CDR2 are LGHNA and YSLEER. V dropped 3 bases and J dropped 1; count of bases not matched to a gene: 14. CDR3: CASSQFVPGQEFSYEQYF. The CDR3 DNA reads TGCGCCAGCAGCCAGTTCGTACCGGGACAGGAATTTTCCTACGAGCAGTACTTC.

The genes are TRBV11-3 and TRBJ1-1; the D is unclear. Germline V gives CDR1 SGHNT, CDR2 YENEEA. V shed 0 bases and J shed 9 bases, with 8 bases lying between them. The CDR3 totals 12 residues. The CDR3 is CASSLDYGKAFF. For the CDR3, the DNA is TGTGCCAGCAGCTTAGATTACGGGAAAGCTTTCTTT.

This clonotype was seen a handful of times. V is TRBV2 and J is TRBJ1-4; TRBD1 agrees at 8 bases. Trimming removed 8 bases from V and 6 bases from J; junction bases left unmatched: 5. Germline V gene data show CDR1 as SNHLY and CDR2 as FYNNEI. The CDR3 spans 13 residues. The CDR3 region has the DNA TGTGCCAGCTCAGGGGGCAGTTATGAAAAACTGTTTTTT. It translates to CASSGGSYEKLFF.

This clonotype was seen a few times. The chain combines TRBV29-1 with TRBJ2-1; TRBD2 matches 8 bases. This CDR3 has 14 amino acids. The V gene end was trimmed by 6 bases and the J gene end by 3 bases; junction bases not matched to a gene: 7. Germline assignment: CDR1 SQVTM and CDR2 ANQGSEA. For the CDR3, the DNA is TGCAGCGTCTCCGGGACTAGAGGCTACAATGAGCAGTTCTTC. Residues: CSVSGTRGYNEQFF.

This clonotype occurred a few times. The chain employs TRBV18 and TRBJ1-1; a weak D match, TRBD1 (6 bases). Germline loops: CDR1 KGHSH, CDR2 LQKENI. The CDR3 spans 14 residues. V was shortened by 5 bases and J by 1 base, with 11 bases between the two germline ends. The CDR3 sequence: CASSKGHSNTEAFF. CDR3 sequence (DNA): TGTGCCAGCTCAAAGGGACACTCGAACACTGAAGCTTTCTTT.

The chain links TRBV11-3 to TRBJ2-1; no clear D gene. The CDR3 extends over 14 amino acids. Looked up from germline, CDR1 is SGHNT and CDR2 is YENEEA. Trimming left V 5 bases short and J 8 bases short, with 16 bases between. CDR3 coding DNA: TGTGCCAGCAGCCAGACGGGTTTGGTAGATGAGCAGTTCTTC. This gives the protein CASSQTGLVDEQFF.

This clonotype was observed a few times. One end of the junction varies from germline; a read error may be responsible. This chain connects TRBV6-6 to TRBJ2-7; the match to TRBD1 covers 8 bases. Germline V gives CDR1 MNHNY, CDR2 SVGAGI (reference sequence). CDR3 length equals 14 residues. CDR3 protein: CAGSPTGGSYEQYF. CDR3 coding DNA: TGTGCCGGCAGTCCAACAGGGGGGAGCTACGAGCAGTACTTC.

V is TRBV2 and J is TRBJ2-5; the D gene is possibly TRBD1 (8 bases). The end of the DNA aligns better with TRBJ2-7, so the J call may be wrong. Per the germline V gene, CDR1 is SNHLY and CDR2 is FYNNEI. There are 15 residues in the CDR3. As DNA, the CDR3 is TGTGCCAGCAGTAGAGACAGGGGAGGGATGGACGAGCAGTACTTC. It codes for CASSRDRGGMDEQYF.

The chain recombines TRBV2 with TRBJ2-4; 12 nucleotides match TRBD2. Germline V gene data show CDR1 as SNHLY and CDR2 as FYNNEI. Trimming removed 10 bases from V and 13 bases from J; junction bases left unmatched: 11. The CDR3 is made up of 13 amino acids. The chain's CDR3 is CATKTSGRGKQYF. The DNA of the CDR3 is TGTGCCACCAAGACTAGCGGGAGAGGGAAGCAGTACTTC.

The rearrangement uses TRBV4-3 and TRBJ1-5; 7 bases fit TRBD1. Germline CDR1 LGHNA, CDR2 YSLEER. The CDR3 totals 15 residues. V lost 4 bases and J lost 5; bases outside the gene matches: 8. The CDR3 is CASSRRQGRDQPQHF. The CDR3 DNA sequence: TGCGCCAGCAGCCGCCGACAGGGACGGGATCAGCCCCAGCATTTT.

Regarding this clonotype: A read error may account for a junction end that differs from germline. The chain joins TRBV9 to TRBJ2-1; 7 bases are shared with TRBD1. CDR3 length: 14 residues. The germline V gene encodes CDR1 SGDLS and CDR2 YYNGEE. Here the CDR3 DNA reads TGTGCCAGCAGCACTCTAGGGGGCTCAAATGGGCAGTTCTTC. It is translated as CASSTLGGSNGQFF.

There are a few counts of this clonotype. The rearrangement joins TRBV3-1 to TRBJ1-4; D gene ambiguous. CDR3 size: 15 residues. The germline V gene encodes CDR1 LGHDT and CDR2 YNNKEL (reference sequence). V was shortened by 2 bases and J by 7 bases, with 14 bases between the two germline ends. CDR3: CASSQRLGSSEKLFF. For the CDR3, the DNA is TGTGCCAGCAGCCAAAGACTGGGGTCGTCTGAAAAACTGTTTTTT.

This clonotype was recorded at least ten times. This chain uses TRBV3-1 with TRBJ1-1; D gene unclear. The ends were cut back, 6 bases at V and 4 bases at J, with 9 bases in the middle. The CDR3 is made up of 12 amino acids. The germline V gene has CDR1 LGHDT and CDR2 YNNKEL (reference sequence). In DNA form, the CDR3 reads TGTGCCAGCAGTCCAACGGGCACTGAAGCTTTCTTT. It yields the protein CASSPTGTEAFF.

Regarding this clonotype: This may be a read error: a much more frequent sequence differs by one nucleotide. In this CDR3 the conserved last residue, phenylalanine or tryptophan, is missing, so a read error is likely. The chain uses TRBV7-3 and TRBJ2-6, with D perhaps being TRBD1 or TRBD2 (5 bases each). CDR3 length: 17 amino acids. Looked up from germline, CDR1 is SGHTA and CDR2 is FQGTGA. Trimming shortened V by 3 bases and J by 0 bases, and 12 bases separated the two germline ends. In nucleotides, the CDR3 is TGTGCCAGCAGCTTCGGGACGGGTCCCTCTGGGGCCAACGTCCTGACTTTA. This codes for CASSFGTGPSGANVLTL.

This clonotype was picked up a small number of times. The CDR3 sequence is CAAKGPPYEQYF. CDR3 bases: TGTGCCGCTAAGGGGCCTCCATACGAGCAGTACTTC. The rearrangement joins TRBV6-1 to TRBJ2-7; weak D call: TRBD1 (5 bases). V lost 11 bases and J lost 4, with 15 bases in between. The CDR3 has 12 residues. Germline lookup yields CDR1 MNHNS and CDR2 SASEGT.

In this sample, this clonotype turned up a few times. The rearrangement uses TRBV12-3 or TRBV12-4 and TRBJ1-6, with TRBD1 matching over 9 bases. V lost 3 bases and J lost 11; bases outside the gene matches: 8. This CDR3 has 15 amino acids. The CDR3 DNA follows: TGTGCCAGCAGTTTGAGGACAGGGGCCCGGCCACCCCTCCACTTT. Amino acids: CASSLRTGARPPLHF.

This clonotype has only a few counts. The V call is TRBV28, the J call TRBJ1-5; TRBD1 matches 8 bases. The CDR3 is made up of 13 amino acids. Germline CDR1 is MDHEN and CDR2 is SYDVKM. The V gene end was trimmed by 7 bases and the J gene end by 6 bases; junction bases not matched to a gene: 5. This CDR3 reads CASTADRVQPQHF. The CDR3, as DNA: TGTGCCAGCACCGCGGACAGGGTTCAGCCCCAGCATTTT.

Remarks on this clonotype: The junction shows a germline mismatch at one end, possibly a read error. This chain connects TRBV5-1 to TRBJ2-5, with a possible D match to TRBD1 (5 bases). The germline V gene has CDR1 SGHRS and CDR2 YFSETQ. CDR3 size: 15 residues. The CDR3 nucleotides read TGTGCCAGCAGCTTGGCCAGGGTTCAGGTAAATGAGCAGTACTTC. Its translation: CASSLARVQVNEQYF.

This rearrangement joins TRBV30 to TRBJ1-1, with 8 nucleotides matching TRBD1. CDR3 length: 12 residues. V lost 2 bases, J lost 6 bases, and 2 bases stayed unmatched. CDR1 GTSNPN and CDR2 SVGIG come from the germline V gene (reference sequence). As DNA, the CDR3 is TGTGCCTGGAGTACAGGGGGAGCTGAAGCTTTCTTT. As protein: CAWSTGGAEAFF.

This clonotype showed up just a few times. The chain combines TRBV5-1 with TRBJ2-7, with 9 nucleotides matching TRBD2. The junction had 7 bases not matched to a gene; V was cut back by 4 bases and J by 2 bases. The CDR3 covers 15 residues. From germline, CDR1 is SGHRS and CDR2 YFSETQ. The CDR3: CASSPGTSYPYEQYF. CDR3 bases: TGCGCCAGCAGCCCCGGGACTAGCTACCCCTACGAGCAGTACTTC.

This clonotype was detected ten times or more. This rearrangement joins TRBV7-6 to TRBJ2-5; either TRBD1 or TRBD2 may fit D (5 bases each). The CDR3 consists of 13 residues. Germline V gene sequence: CDR1 SGHVS, CDR2 FNYEAQ. Trimming removed 6 bases at V and 5 bases at J, with 13 bases between. CDR3 sequence: CASSWGRGETQYF. The CDR3 DNA reads TGTGCCAGCAGTTGGGGCCGGGGCGAGACCCAGTACTTC.